Following are 14 T cell receptor beta chains from one sample sequenced in a study of technical replicates of blood from four donors. The protocol was immunoSEQ multiplex PCR, while the TCRdb copy is restricted to in-frame clones and leaves out a portion. The sample consists of around 70,000 clones, 93% of them appearing once. What was sequenced was T cells isolated from PBMCs. The receptors derive from a human donor in good health.

This chain links TRBV9 with TRBJ1-2, with 12 bases aligning to TRBD1. The V segment lost 0 bases and the J segment 7 bases; nucleotides outside the gene matches: 4. From germline, CDR1 is SGDLS and CDR2 YYNGEE. The CDR3 is made up of 15 amino acids. In DNA form, the CDR3 reads TGTGCCAGCAGCGTAGGGGGACAGGGGGCTTTTGGCTACACCTTC. Protein: CASSVGGQGAFGYTF.

V and J are TRBV11-1 and TRBJ2-3, with D possibly being TRBD2 (8 bases). CDR1 is SGHAT and CDR2 is FQDESV in the germline V gene (reference sequence). CDR3 length: 18 amino acids. V lost 7 bases, J lost 3 bases, and 26 bases lay in between. CDR3 DNA sequence: TGTGCCAGCAAGATAAACAGGGGACCGGGACTAGAAACAGATACGCAGTATTTT. This gives the protein CASKINRGPGLETDTQYF.

This clone was counted once. The chain employs TRBV6-1 and TRBJ1-2, with 7 nucleotides matching TRBD1. Germline V gene sequence: CDR1 MNHNS, CDR2 SASEGT. With V trimmed by 6 bases and J by 4 bases, 5 bases remained unmatched. The CDR3 totals 13 residues. The CDR3 DNA is TGTGCCAGCAGGTCGACAGGGCTCTATGGCTACACCTTC. It translates to CASRSTGLYGYTF.

This chain connects TRBV5-4 to TRBJ2-7; D might be TRBD2 (5 bases). CDR1 and CDR2 from the germline V gene are SGHNT and YYREEE (reference sequence). The CDR3 extends over 16 amino acids. V was trimmed by 4 bases and J by 7 bases, leaving 24 bases between them. The CDR3 DNA is TGTGCCAGCAGCCCTGTTGTATCGGGGAACCTAGGAGAGCAGTACTTC. Translating gives CASSPVVSGNLGEQYF.

The chain couples TRBV28 to TRBJ2-1; D gene unclear. CDR1 and CDR2 from the germline V gene are MDHEN and SYDVKM. CDR3 length: 12 amino acids. Trimming pared 8 bases from V and 3 bases from J, leaving 8 bases between. This CDR3 is CASVRNYNEQFF. The CDR3 DNA is TGTGCCAGCGTTAGAAACTACAATGAGCAGTTCTTC.

V and J are TRBV9 and TRBJ2-5; D ambiguous. This CDR3 is built from 14 residues. Trimming took off 2 bases at V and 4 bases at J, with 12 bases between the two ends. Germline-derived CDR1 and CDR2 are SGDLS and YYNGEE. The CDR3 loop reads CASSVGSSGETQYF. CDR3 nucleotide sequence: TGTGCCAGCAGCGTGGGTAGCAGTGGAGAGACCCAGTACTTC.

The rearrangement links TRBV15 to TRBJ2-6; a weak D match, TRBD2 (5 bases). The CDR3 length is 17 residues. Trimming removed 1 base from V and 0 bases from J, with 10 bases in between. Germline V gene sequence: CDR1 LNHNV, CDR2 YYDKDF (reference sequence). CDR3 amino acids: CATSRGTGYSGANVLTF. CDR3 nucleotides: TGTGCCACCAGCAGAGGGACTGGGTACTCTGGGGCCAACGTCCTGACTTTC.

The chain recombines TRBV28 with TRBJ2-1; TRBD2 aligns across 13 bases. Germline CDR1 MDHEN, CDR2 SYDVKM. With 7 bases clipped from V and 14 bases from J, the junction kept 11 bases outside the gene matches. This CDR3 spans 14 amino acids. The CDR3 reads CASNPGLAGVPKFF. CDR3 DNA: TGTGCCAGCAACCCAGGACTAGCGGGAGTACCAAAGTTCTTC.

The chain couples TRBV14 to TRBJ2-7; TRBD1 matches at 10 bases. Germline values: CDR1 SGHDN, CDR2 FVKESK. With V trimmed by 4 bases and J by 3 bases, 3 bases remained unmatched. The CDR3 runs 14 residues. CDR3 protein: CASSRDRGRYEQYF. For the CDR3, the DNA is TGTGCCAGCAGCCGGGACAGGGGCCGCTACGAGCAGTACTTC.

This rearrangement joins TRBV4-1 to TRBJ1-2; maybe TRBD1 (5 bases). The CDR3 extends over 16 amino acids. Germline CDR1 and CDR2: MGHRA and YSYEKL. Trimming took off 1 base at V and 4 bases at J, with 16 bases between the two ends. The CDR3 nucleotides are TGCGCCAGCAGCCAAGGAGTTCGACAGCGTGGCTATGGCTACACCTTC. Translating it yields CASSQGVRQRGYGYTF.

The genes are TRBV7-9 and TRBJ2-3; 11 nucleotides match TRBD2. V lost 1 base, J lost 2 bases, and 11 bases stayed unmatched. Germline V gene data show CDR1 as SEHNR and CDR2 as FQNEAQ (reference sequence). This CDR3 region has 19 residues. The CDR3 loop reads CASSLERTSGFRHTDTQYF. DNA of the CDR3: TGTGCCAGCAGCTTAGAGAGGACTAGCGGGTTCCGCCACACAGATACGCAGTATTTT.

This chain uses TRBV19 with TRBJ1-2; no clear D. This CDR3 contains 15 residues. Germline CDR1 is LNHDA and CDR2 is SQIVND (reference sequence). V was cut by 4 bases and J by 4 bases, with 16 bases left in between. In DNA, the CDR3 is TGTGCCAGTAGTAGTATCCGGTCCTTCGGCTATGGCTACACCTTC. This sequence encodes CASSSIRSFGYGYTF.

The chain recombines TRBV6-5 with TRBJ2-1, with a tentative D call TRBD2 (5 bases). CDR1 and CDR2 (germline): MNHEY, SVGAGI. The germline V and J ends were trimmed by 0 bases and 5 bases, with 14 bases remaining between them. The CDR3 totals 16 residues. CDR3: CASSYSAARQDNEQFF. The CDR3 DNA sequence: TGTGCCAGCAGTTACTCAGCGGCAAGACAAGACAATGAGCAGTTCTTC.

V gene TRBV11-2 combines with J gene TRBJ2-6; no reliable D call. Germline loops: CDR1 SGHAT, CDR2 FQNNGV. This CDR3 is 15 amino acids long. V lost 6 bases and J 9 bases, leaving 18 bases between the germline ends. The CDR3 DNA sequence: TGTGCCAGCAGAAAACCCGGTGGTTCCCGCAACGTCCTGACTTTC. It translates to CASRKPGGSRNVLTF.